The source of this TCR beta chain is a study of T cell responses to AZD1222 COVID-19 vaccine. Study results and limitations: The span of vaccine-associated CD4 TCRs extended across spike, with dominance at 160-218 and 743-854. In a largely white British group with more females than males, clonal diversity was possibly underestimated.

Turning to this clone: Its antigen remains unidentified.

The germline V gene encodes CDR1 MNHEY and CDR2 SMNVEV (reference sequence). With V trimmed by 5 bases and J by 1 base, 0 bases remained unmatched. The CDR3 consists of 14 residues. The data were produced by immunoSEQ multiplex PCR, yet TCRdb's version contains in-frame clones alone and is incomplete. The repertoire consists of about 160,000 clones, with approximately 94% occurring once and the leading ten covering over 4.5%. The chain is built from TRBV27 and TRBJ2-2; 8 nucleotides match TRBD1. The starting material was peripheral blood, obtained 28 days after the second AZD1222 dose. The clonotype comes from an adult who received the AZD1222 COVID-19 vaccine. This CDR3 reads CASSGTGNTGELFF. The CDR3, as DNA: TGTGCCAGCAGTGGGACAGGGAACACCGGGGAGCTGTTTTTT.